The 21 T cell receptor beta chains below come from one sample, sequenced in a study of blood T cells in healthy people across ages. Next came a second PCR, run for about 7 to 12 cycles, which used a sample-barcoded 5' primer along with a J-beta primer mix. TCRdb passed the 5' RACE reads through MiXCR, listing each CDR3 protein once. This sample has about 800,000 distinct CDR3 sequences, with about 25% found just once. The same sample was also studied in work on T cells of mothers and their children.

The specimen sequenced was blood. The receptors were gathered from a boy younger than 18 in good health.

Notes on this clonotype: The germline gene is not matched at one end of the junction; a read error may be the cause. The genes are TRBV7-2 and TRBJ2-6; perhaps TRBD1 as D (5 bases). Germline values: CDR1 SGHTA, CDR2 FQGNSA. The CDR3 runs 18 residues. The CDR3 DNA is TGTGCCAGCAGCTTAATGTCCGGGCTAAGCTCTGGGGCCAGCGTCCTGACTTTC. Amino acids: CASSLMSGLSSGASVLTF.

The CDR3 DNA is TGTGCCAGCAGTTACTCGAGACTGGCCCCTGAGCAGTTCTTC. Its protein is CASSYSRLAPEQFF. The gene calls are TRBV6-5 and TRBJ2-1, with D uncertain. V gave up 0 bases and J gave up 9 bases, with 12 bases separating them. Germline assignment: CDR1 MNHEY and CDR2 SVGAGI. CDR3 length: 14 amino acids.

This sequence joins TRBV9 and TRBJ2-7, with 13 bases matching TRBD2. This CDR3 has 15 residues. Germline CDR1 reads SGDLS; CDR2 reads YYNGEE. Losses at the gene ends were 0 bases for V and 9 bases for J; bases not matched to a gene: 6. CDR3 sequence (DNA): TGTGCCAGCAGCGTAGACGGGACTAGCGGGAATCGGCAGTACTTC. This codes for CASSVDGTSGNRQYF.

The chain uses TRBV7-9 and TRBJ1-2; D unresolved. The CDR3 sequence is 12 residues long. Between the trimmed V and J ends, which lost 5 bases and 8 bases, there was a span of 12 bases. CDR1 and CDR2 (germline): SEHNR, FQNEAQ (reference sequence). The chain's CDR3 is CASSETDEGYTF. The CDR3 nucleotides are TGTGCCAGCAGCGAGACCGACGAGGGCTACACCTTC. The full variable domain, rest sourced from reference TRBV7-9 and TRBJ1-2, is DTGVSQNPRHKITKRGQNVTFRCDPISEHNRLYWYRQTLGQGPEFLTYFQNEAQLEKSRLLSDRFSAERPKGSFSTLEIQRTEQGDSAMYLCASSETDEGYTFGSGTRLTVV.

V gene TRBV29-1 combines with J gene TRBJ2-2; TRBD1 matches at 12 bases. V dropped 3 bases and J dropped 5; count of bases not matched to a gene: 4. CDR1 and CDR2 from the germline V gene are SQVTM and ANQGSEA. CDR3 length: 15 residues. The CDR3 region has the DNA TGCAGCGTTGAGGGACAGGGGGCGCGGACCGGGGAGCTGTTTTTT. This encodes CSVEGQGARTGELFF.

As for this clonotype: Germline and junction disagree at one end, which may indicate a read error. This sequence joins TRBV5-1 and TRBJ1-1; D perhaps matches TRBD1 (5 bases). The germline V gene encodes CDR1 SGHRS and CDR2 YFSETQ. This CDR3 comprises 14 residues. CDR3: CASSFSGPNTEVFF. As DNA, the CDR3 is TGCGCCAGCAGCTTTTCGGGGCCGAACACTGAAGTTTTCTTT.

The chain recombines TRBV4-1 with TRBJ2-1, with 7 positions matching TRBD2. J lost 3 bases, V lost 1 base, and 9 bases had no gene match. Germline lookup yields CDR1 MGHRA and CDR2 YSYEKL. This CDR3 spans 17 amino acids. The CDR3 region has the DNA TGCGCCAGCAGCCAAGGGATGGCAGCGGGATACTACAATGAGCAGTTCTTC. It encodes CASSQGMAAGYYNEQFF.

This rearrangement joins TRBV29-1 to TRBJ2-5, with a tentative D call TRBD2 (6 bases). Near its end, the DNA agrees better with TRBJ2-7, so the J call may be wrong. This CDR3 contains 13 residues. Germline values: CDR1 SQVTM, CDR2 ANQGSEA. This CDR3 reads CSVQGGGTYEQYF. DNA for the CDR3: TGCAGCGTCCAGGGTGGGGGGACGTACGAGCAGTACTTC.

This clonotype appeared once. This chain connects TRBV5-1 to TRBJ2-5, with 9 nucleotides matching TRBD1. Germline CDR1 is SGHRS and CDR2 is YFSETQ. This CDR3 region has 16 residues. The V gene end was trimmed by 3 bases and the J gene end by 5 bases; junction bases not matched to a gene: 11. CDR3 sequence (DNA): TGCGCCAGCAGCTCCGATCCGGGACAGGGAGGCGAGACCCAGTACTTC. Translating gives CASSSDPGQGGETQYF.

The table lists this clonotype with a few counts. The J gene is TRBJ1-5, the V gene TRBV6-2 or TRBV6-3; D remains unclear. Germline assignment: CDR1 MNHEY and CDR2 SVGEGT. The CDR3 contains 15 residues. Trimming shortened V by 7 bases and J by 7 bases, and 20 bases separated the two germline ends. CDR3 DNA: TGTGCCAGCACGGACCCTCCTCTTTCGGGACAGCCCCAGCATTTT. It encodes CASTDPPLSGQPQHF.

The chain couples TRBV7-2 to TRBJ2-3; no reliable D call. Germline-derived CDR1 and CDR2 are SGHTA and FQGNSA. The CDR3 totals 13 residues. With 5 bases removed from V and 5 bases from J, the gap between germline ends came to 11 bases. The CDR3 coding sequence is TGTGCCAGCAGCCCAGATCGGCAAGATACGCAGTATTTT. It is translated as CASSPDRQDTQYF.

This clonotype was counted a single time. The chain is built from TRBV27 and TRBJ2-3, with 16 bases that match TRBD2. There are 16 residues in the CDR3. The V segment lost 0 bases and the J segment 12 bases; nucleotides outside the gene matches: 6. From germline, CDR1 is MNHEY and CDR2 SMNVEV (reference sequence). The CDR3 spells CASSLSGLAGGRGQYF. The CDR3 DNA reads TGTGCCAGCAGTTTATCGGGACTAGCGGGAGGGCGAGGACAGTATTTT.

Points on this clonotype: The junction differs from germline at one of its ends, possibly a read error. This chain joins TRBV29-1 and TRBJ2-7; TRBD2 is a possible D gene (5 bases). CDR1 is SQVTM and CDR2 is ANQGSEA in the germline V gene. This CDR3 comprises 12 residues. Here the CDR3 DNA reads TGCAGCGTTGGAGAGGGCTCCCACGAGCAGTACTTC. Its translation: CSVGEGSHEQYF.

The chain joins TRBV7-9 to TRBJ1-2; a possible D gene is TRBD1 (6 bases). The CDR3 is made up of 16 amino acids. The germline V and J ends were trimmed by 0 bases and 0 bases, with 11 bases remaining between them. The germline V gene encodes CDR1 SEHNR and CDR2 FQNEAQ (reference sequence). The CDR3 here is CASSLAWTEANYGYTF. In nucleotides, the CDR3 is TGTGCCAGCAGCTTAGCGTGGACAGAAGCTAACTATGGCTACACCTTC.

This clonotype was found a few times. With a much larger clone just one base away, this may be a read error. The chain has TRBV7-2 and TRBJ2-5; D perhaps matches TRBD1 (5 bases). The germline V gene encodes CDR1 SGHTA and CDR2 FQGNSA. The length of the CDR3 is 16 residues. DNA of the CDR3: TGTGCCAGAAGCTTATCTAGTCGCTGGGGCCGGGAGACCCAGTACTTC. It encodes CARSLSSRWGRETQYF.

A few counts support this clonotype. The J gene is TRBJ1-4, the V gene TRBV20-1; a possible D gene is TRBD1 (5 bases). Germline CDR1 is DFQATT and CDR2 is SNEGSKA (reference sequence). The CDR3 totals 15 residues. The ends were cut back, 0 bases at V and 3 bases at J, with 11 bases in the middle. CDR3 nucleotide sequence: TGCAGTGCTAGAGATCCGGGACTTGCTAATGAAAAACTGTTTTTT. Translated: CSARDPGLANEKLFF.

The chain's CDR3 is CASSPFGGGARTEAFF. As DNA, the CDR3 is TGTGCCAGCAGCCCATTTGGCGGGGGCGCGCGCACTGAAGCTTTCTTT. The rearrangement links TRBV14 to TRBJ1-1; weak D call: TRBD1 (6 bases). Germline loops: CDR1 SGHDN, CDR2 FVKESK. V lost 4 bases, J lost 4 bases, and 19 bases lay in between. This CDR3 comprises 16 residues.

This chain links TRBV24-1 with TRBJ2-5; D is unresolved. V lost 2 bases to trimming and J lost 5 bases, with 11 bases between them. Germline CDR1 and CDR2: KGHDR and SFDVKD. This CDR3 has 14 residues. The CDR3: CATSDSASVETQYF. The CDR3 nucleotides read TGTGCCACCAGTGATTCGGCTAGTGTGGAGACCCAGTACTTC.

This clonotype was detected a few times. Here the CDR3 omits its conserved ending phenylalanine or tryptophan, so a read error is the likely source. This chain connects TRBV5-1 to TRBJ2-7; 8 nucleotides match TRBD1. The J segment lost 4 bases and the V segment lost 4 bases, leaving 10 bases of the junction unmatched. This CDR3 has 15 amino acids. Germline V gene data show CDR1 as SGHRS and CDR2 as YFSETQ. The CDR3: CASSRESTGEYEQYC. DNA for the CDR3: TGCGCCAGCAGCCGCGAATCGACAGGGGAATACGAGCAGTACTGC.

This clonotype was counted only a few times. The genes are TRBV29-1 and TRBJ1-1; D perhaps matches TRBD1 (5 bases). Looked up from germline, CDR1 is SQVTM and CDR2 is ANQGSEA. The CDR3 spans 15 residues. V lost 5 bases to trimming and J lost 3 bases, with 19 bases between them. CDR3 sequence (DNA): TGCAGCGTTTCCCGGGGAGGGGTGTGGGACACTGAAGCTTTCTTT. Amino acid sequence: CSVSRGGVWDTEAFF. The complete variable domain, with remaining parts taken from reference TRBV29-1 and TRBJ1-1, reads SAVISQKPSRDICQRGTSLTIQCQVDSQVTMMFWYRQQPGQSLTLIATANQGSEATYESGFVIDKFPISRPNLTFSTLTVSNMSPEDSSIYLCSVSRGGVWDTEAFFGQGTRLTVV.

The CDR3 is CASTGLSTEAFF. In nucleotides, the CDR3 is TGCGCCAGCACAGGGTTGAGCACTGAAGCTTTCTTT. This chain connects TRBV5-1 to TRBJ1-1; D may be TRBD1 (5 bases). The CDR3 spans 12 residues. CDR1 is SGHRS and CDR2 is YFSETQ in the germline V gene. The V end was cut by 6 bases, the J end by 4 bases, with 10 bases between.